This is a list of T cell receptor beta chains from one sample in a study of T-cell memory formation after mild COVID-19. MiXCR was run by TCRdb on the 5' RACE reads, yielding one entry per CDR3 protein. The repertoire has 25,000 or so distinct CDR3 sequences, around 7.2% of them found once; the top ten carry 11% to 15%. Specimen: PBMCs or a T cell subset sorted from them (not recorded which). These receptors came from an adult woman who had mild COVID-19 (a few samples of this study predate the infection). Cell type and time point are not known. CDR3s include the opening cysteine and the closing phenylalanine or tryptophan. Each record gives: clone size, J gene, D gene, V gene, CDR3 DNA, CDR3 protein. A D gene is named only where the DNA matches it firmly. Clone size, where shown, is once, few, many, or a class for clones that have expanded.

abundance: many; j_gene: TRBJ2-7; d_gene: TRBD1; v_gene: TRBV20-1; CDR3nt: TGCAGTGCTAGGGGACAGATTGACTACGAGCAGTACTTC; CDR3aa: CSARGQIDYEQYF
abundance: many; j_gene: TRBJ2-3; d_gene: .; v_gene: TRBV9; CDR3nt: TGTGCCAGCAGCGTAGCTACGGGTGGGGGAGGTACAGATACGCAGTATTTT; CDR3aa: CASSVATGGGGTDTQYF
abundance: .; j_gene: TRBJ2-7; d_gene: .; v_gene: TRBV6-1; CDR3nt: TGTGCCAGCAGTGTCCCGACAGTGAGATCCTACGAGCAGTACTTC; CDR3aa: CASSVPTVRSYEQYF
abundance: many; j_gene: TRBJ1-6; d_gene: .; v_gene: TRBV6-2/TRBV6-3; CDR3nt: TGTGCCAGCAGTTCCACGCCTTCGGACAGTCCTAATTCACCCCTCCACTTT; CDR3aa: CASSSTPSDSPNSPLHF
abundance: many; j_gene: TRBJ2-3; d_gene: TRBD1; v_gene: TRBV7-8; CDR3nt: TGTGCCAGCAGCCAAGAACAGGGGGCGGCAGATACGCAGTATTTT; CDR3aa: CASSQEQGAADTQYF
abundance: .; j_gene: TRBJ2-5; d_gene: TRBD2; v_gene: TRBV20-1; CDR3nt: TGCAGTGCTAGTGGGCTAGCGGGAGCGCAAGAGACCCAGTACTTC; CDR3aa: CSASGLAGAQETQYF
abundance: many; j_gene: TRBJ2-7; d_gene: .; v_gene: TRBV30; CDR3nt: TGTGCCTGGAGACAACAGAGCGGGCACTCCTACGAGCAGTACTTC; CDR3aa: CAWRQQSGHSYEQYF
abundance: many; j_gene: TRBJ2-1; d_gene: .; v_gene: TRBV27; CDR3nt: TGTGCCAGCGCCTTACTAACGGGATACCACCTTCATGAGCAGTTCTTC; CDR3aa: CASALLTGYHLHEQFF
abundance: few; j_gene: TRBJ1-1; d_gene: .; v_gene: TRBV20-1; CDR3nt: TGCAGTGCTAGAGGGGTGACGAACACTGAAGCTTTCTTT; CDR3aa: CSARGVTNTEAFF
abundance: many; j_gene: TRBJ1-4; d_gene: .; v_gene: TRBV9; CDR3nt: TGTGCCAGCAGTGGACCTCGGGGAGCGGCTAATGAAAAACTGTTTTTT; CDR3aa: CASSGPRGAANEKLFF
abundance: many; j_gene: TRBJ2-1; d_gene: TRBD2; v_gene: TRBV6-2/TRBV6-3; CDR3nt: TGTGCCAGCAGTTATGGGGCTAGCGGGAGCAGTGAGCAGTTCTTC; CDR3aa: CASSYGASGSSEQFF
abundance: many; j_gene: TRBJ2-3; d_gene: TRBD1; v_gene: TRBV9; CDR3nt: TGTGCCAGCAGCCAAAGGACAGGGAACACAGATACGCAGTATTTT; CDR3aa: CASSQRTGNTDTQYF
abundance: many; j_gene: TRBJ2-1; d_gene: TRBD2; v_gene: TRBV24-1; CDR3nt: TGTGCCACCAGGGAAGCGGGATCTGACAATGAGCAGTTCTTC; CDR3aa: CATREAGSDNEQFF
abundance: many; j_gene: TRBJ1-4; d_gene: .; v_gene: TRBV11-1; CDR3nt: TGTGCCAGCACGCTCGGGATAGATGCAACTAATGAAAAACTGTTTTTT; CDR3aa: CASTLGIDATNEKLFF
abundance: many; j_gene: TRBJ1-2; d_gene: .; v_gene: TRBV7-9; CDR3nt: TGTGCCAGCAGCTTAGCAGACAGGAAGAGAAACTATGGCTACACCTTC; CDR3aa: CASSLADRKRNYGYTF
abundance: few; j_gene: TRBJ1-2; d_gene: TRBD1; v_gene: TRBV7-2; CDR3nt: TGTGCCAGCAGCTTAGTGGGGACAGGGAAAGAAGGCTACACCTTC; CDR3aa: CASSLVGTGKEGYTF
abundance: many; j_gene: TRBJ2-7; d_gene: .; v_gene: TRBV7-8; CDR3nt: TGTGCCAGCAGCCCGTCCCGGGGGCCTGCCCGCAAAATCGAGCAGTACTTC; CDR3aa: CASSPSRGPARKIEQYF
abundance: few; j_gene: TRBJ1-1; d_gene: .; v_gene: TRBV5-6; CDR3nt: TGTGCCAGCAGTACCGGGAAGGCTGAAGCTTTCTTT; CDR3aa: CASSTGKAEAFF
abundance: many; j_gene: TRBJ1-2; d_gene: .; v_gene: TRBV24-1; CDR3nt: TGTGCCACCAGTGACCCCGGGACCGGCTATGGCTACACCTTC; CDR3aa: CATSDPGTGYGYTF
abundance: many; j_gene: TRBJ1-2; d_gene: TRBD1; v_gene: TRBV19; CDR3nt: TGTGCCAGTGGAACGGGACAGGGTAACTATGGCTACACCTTC; CDR3aa: CASGTGQGNYGYTF
abundance: many; j_gene: TRBJ1-2; d_gene: TRBD1; v_gene: TRBV2; CDR3nt: TGTGCCAGCAGTGATGGGACAGGGCTCTTTGGCACCTTC; CDR3aa: CASSDGTGLFGTF
abundance: many; j_gene: TRBJ2-5; d_gene: .; v_gene: TRBV2; CDR3nt: TGTGCCAGCAGCCGCGAGGAGCTCCAAGAGACCCAGTACTTC; CDR3aa: CASSREELQETQYF
abundance: many; j_gene: TRBJ1-4; d_gene: .; v_gene: TRBV15; CDR3nt: TGTGCCACCAGCAGAGATGGAGGGGCGGCACTGTTTTTT; CDR3aa: CATSRDGGAALFF
abundance: many; j_gene: TRBJ1-5; d_gene: .; v_gene: TRBV30; CDR3nt: TGTGCCTGGGGCCCATTTGGCAATCAGCCCCAGCATTTT; CDR3aa: CAWGPFGNQPQHF
abundance: many; j_gene: TRBJ1-1; d_gene: .; v_gene: TRBV5-1; CDR3nt: TGCGCCAGCAGACCACGGGACGGAAACACTGAAGCTTTCTTT; CDR3aa: CASRPRDGNTEAFF
abundance: many; j_gene: TRBJ2-1; d_gene: TRBD1; v_gene: TRBV29-1; CDR3nt: TGCAGCGTTGGGGGACAGAGCTCCTACAATGAGCAGTTCTTC; CDR3aa: CSVGGQSSYNEQFF
abundance: many; j_gene: TRBJ1-1; d_gene: .; v_gene: TRBV20-1; CDR3nt: TGCAGAACAACCAGTAGCGCGAACACTGAAGCTTTCTTT; CDR3aa: CRTTSSANTEAFF
abundance: many; j_gene: TRBJ2-7; d_gene: .; v_gene: TRBV25-1; CDR3nt: TGTGCCAGCAGTTACCCAGGGCTGTCCTACGAGCAGTACTTC; CDR3aa: CASSYPGLSYEQYF
abundance: many; j_gene: TRBJ2-7; d_gene: .; v_gene: TRBV5-6; CDR3nt: TGTGCCAGCAGCTTGGGCACAGGAAGATACGAGCAGTACTTC; CDR3aa: CASSLGTGRYEQYF
abundance: .; j_gene: TRBJ2-3; d_gene: TRBD1; v_gene: TRBV5-1; CDR3nt: TGCGCCAGCAGCTACGGACAGGGAACTCCTGCTAGCACAGATACGCAGTATTTT; CDR3aa: CASSYGQGTPASTDTQYF
abundance: many; j_gene: TRBJ2-2; d_gene: .; v_gene: TRBV30; CDR3nt: TGTGCCTGGAGTTTGGGGGGAGGCGGCTGGGAGCTGTTTTTT; CDR3aa: CAWSLGGGGWELFF
abundance: many; j_gene: TRBJ2-1; d_gene: .; v_gene: TRBV6-6; CDR3nt: TGTGCCAGCAGAGCTCGAGAGGATGGGGAGCAGTTCTTC; CDR3aa: CASRAREDGEQFF
abundance: many; j_gene: TRBJ1-1; d_gene: .; v_gene: TRBV27; CDR3nt: TGTGCCAGCAGGAGTAGGGAGGAAGCTTTCTTT; CDR3aa: CASRSREEAFF
abundance: many; j_gene: TRBJ2-1; d_gene: TRBD1; v_gene: TRBV25-1; CDR3nt: TGTGCCAGCAGTGATACCCCCGTCCCCCCAGGGGGCGCCTACAATGAGCAGTTCTTC; CDR3aa: CASSDTPVPPGGAYNEQFF
abundance: many; j_gene: TRBJ2-7; d_gene: .; v_gene: TRBV30; CDR3nt: TGTGCCTGGAGCATAGAGTTGCCCGACGAGCAGTACTTC; CDR3aa: CAWSIELPDEQYF
abundance: large; j_gene: TRBJ2-3; d_gene: .; v_gene: TRBV15; CDR3nt: TGTGCCACCAGCAGAGATAGGGTAGATACGCAGTATTTT; CDR3aa: CATSRDRVDTQYF
abundance: .; j_gene: TRBJ2-7; d_gene: .; v_gene: TRBV4-3; CDR3nt: TGCGCCAGCAGCCGAGCGGTGGACCTTACTAGCTCCTACGAGCAGTACTTC; CDR3aa: CASSRAVDLTSSYEQYF
abundance: many; j_gene: TRBJ2-1; d_gene: TRBD2; v_gene: TRBV7-9; CDR3nt: TGTGCCAGCAGCTTACAACTGGGACTAGCGGGGGTAACCAATGAGCAGTTCTTC; CDR3aa: CASSLQLGLAGVTNEQFF
abundance: many; j_gene: TRBJ1-2; d_gene: TRBD1; v_gene: TRBV20-1; CDR3nt: TGCAGTGCTGCCGGGACAGGGGGTTTCTATGGCTACACCTTC; CDR3aa: CSAAGTGGFYGYTF
abundance: .; j_gene: TRBJ1-1; d_gene: TRBD1; v_gene: TRBV30; CDR3nt: TGTGCCTGGAGTGCCGACAGGGTAACTGAAGCTTTCTTT; CDR3aa: CAWSADRVTEAFF
abundance: .; j_gene: TRBJ1-5; d_gene: .; v_gene: TRBV5-1; CDR3nt: TGCGCCAGCAGCTCCGCCGGGGGGTCTAGCAATCAGCCCCAGCATTTT; CDR3aa: CASSSAGGSSNQPQHF
abundance: many; j_gene: TRBJ2-5; d_gene: .; v_gene: TRBV7-9; CDR3nt: TGTGCCAGCAGCAGAATCACTAGAGGTCCGCCAGAGACCCAGTACTTC; CDR3aa: CASSRITRGPPETQYF
abundance: many; j_gene: TRBJ2-7; d_gene: .; v_gene: TRBV3-1; CDR3nt: TGTGCCAGCAGCCAATCCGACGAGCAGTACTTC; CDR3aa: CASSQSDEQYF
abundance: many; j_gene: TRBJ2-3; d_gene: .; v_gene: TRBV6-5; CDR3nt: TGTGCCAGCAGTTCACTAGCAGGAGGCGCAGATACGCAGTATTTT; CDR3aa: CASSSLAGGADTQYF
abundance: many; j_gene: TRBJ1-2; d_gene: .; v_gene: TRBV6-5; CDR3nt: TGTGCCAGCACTAACAATAACTATGGCTACACCTTC; CDR3aa: CASTNNNYGYTF
abundance: many; j_gene: TRBJ1-1; d_gene: TRBD1; v_gene: TRBV7-3; CDR3nt: TGTGCCAGCAGCTTAACGGGACAGGGGGCCACTGAAGCTTTCTTT; CDR3aa: CASSLTGQGATEAFF
abundance: many; j_gene: TRBJ2-5; d_gene: .; v_gene: TRBV29-1; CDR3nt: TGCAGCGCCGACCCCGGCGGCCAAGAGACCCAGTACTTC; CDR3aa: CSADPGGQETQYF
abundance: many; j_gene: TRBJ1-1; d_gene: TRBD1; v_gene: TRBV12-3/TRBV12-4; CDR3nt: TGTGCCAGCAGTCTGGGGACAGTTTCCCCCGACGTGGCTTTCTTT; CDR3aa: CASSLGTVSPDVAFF
abundance: few; j_gene: TRBJ1-3; d_gene: .; v_gene: TRBV12-3/TRBV12-4; CDR3nt: TGTGCCAGCAGTTTAGCCTCCTTCGGGACGGCCTCTGGAAACACCATATATTTT; CDR3aa: CASSLASFGTASGNTIYF
abundance: many; j_gene: TRBJ1-1; d_gene: TRBD1; v_gene: TRBV7-8; CDR3nt: TGTGCCAGCAGCTTAGGGGACAGGGTCACTGAAGCTTTCTTT; CDR3aa: CASSLGDRVTEAFF
abundance: many; j_gene: TRBJ1-2; d_gene: .; v_gene: TRBV12-3/TRBV12-4; CDR3nt: TGTGCCAGCAGTTTTAGGTCGGACAGCGGCTACACCTTC; CDR3aa: CASSFRSDSGYTF
abundance: many; j_gene: TRBJ2-7; d_gene: TRBD1; v_gene: TRBV11-1; CDR3nt: TGTGCCAGCAAACGACAGGGTCCCTACGAGCAGTACTTC; CDR3aa: CASKRQGPYEQYF
abundance: many; j_gene: TRBJ2-1; d_gene: TRBD1; v_gene: TRBV25-1; CDR3nt: TGTGCCAGCAGTGAATGGGGGGCGGGACAGGGCAATGAGCAGTTCTTC; CDR3aa: CASSEWGAGQGNEQFF
abundance: many; j_gene: TRBJ2-3; d_gene: .; v_gene: TRBV4-3; CDR3nt: TGCGCCAGCAGCCAAGGTCGACTGCCAACTAGCACAGATACGCAGTATTTT; CDR3aa: CASSQGRLPTSTDTQYF
abundance: many; j_gene: TRBJ2-1; d_gene: .; v_gene: TRBV24-1; CDR3nt: TGTGCCACCAGTGGTAGCGGAGGACGTAATGAGCAGTTCTTC; CDR3aa: CATSGSGGRNEQFF
abundance: medium-sized; j_gene: TRBJ1-2; d_gene: .; v_gene: TRBV12-3/TRBV12-4; CDR3nt: TGTGCCAGCAGTTTCGAGACTAATGGCTACACCTTC; CDR3aa: CASSFETNGYTF
abundance: few; j_gene: TRBJ2-6; d_gene: .; v_gene: TRBV2; CDR3nt: TGTGCCAGCACCCAGGGGGGGGTTGGGGCCAACGTCCTGACTTTC; CDR3aa: CASTQGGVGANVLTF